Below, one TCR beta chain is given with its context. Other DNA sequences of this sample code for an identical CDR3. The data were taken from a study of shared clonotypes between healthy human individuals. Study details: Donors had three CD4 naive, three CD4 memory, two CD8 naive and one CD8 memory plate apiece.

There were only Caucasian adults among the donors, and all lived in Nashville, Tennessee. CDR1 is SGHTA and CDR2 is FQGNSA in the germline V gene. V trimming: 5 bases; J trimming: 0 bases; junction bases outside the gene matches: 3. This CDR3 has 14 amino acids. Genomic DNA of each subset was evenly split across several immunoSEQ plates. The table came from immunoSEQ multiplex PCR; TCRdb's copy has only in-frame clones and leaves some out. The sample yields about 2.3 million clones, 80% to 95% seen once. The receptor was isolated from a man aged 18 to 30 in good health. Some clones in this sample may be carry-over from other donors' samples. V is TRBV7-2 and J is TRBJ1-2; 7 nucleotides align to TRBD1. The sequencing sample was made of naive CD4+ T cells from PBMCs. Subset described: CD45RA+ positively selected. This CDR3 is CASSLGQTNYGYTF. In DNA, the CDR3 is TGTGCCAGCAGCCTGGGACAGACTAACTATGGCTACACCTTC.